One sample yielded the 15 T cell receptor beta chains listed below, sequenced in a study of CD8+ T cells in alopecia areata listed by TCRdb under 2018. The library was produced with the immunoSEQ multiplex PCR assay. For TCR sequencing, RNA was extracted from every sample and reverse transcribed into cDNA to serve as template. In TCRdb, the immuneACCESS table is reduced to in-frame sequences with V and J assigned. These tables do not hold every clone; where another copy was compared, an unresolved V gene accounts for under half, and the others remain unexplained. Within this sample are about 97,000 clones, with roughly two fifths of them counted one time only. The top ten constitute 1% to 1.5% of the sample. Source material: CD4+ T cells sorted from blood. The receptors were gathered from a human donor with alopecia areata.

The rearrangement uses TRBV28 and TRBJ2-5, with D perhaps being TRBD1 or TRBD2 (5 bases each). CDR1 is MDHEN and CDR2 is SYDVKM in the germline V gene. The V gene lost 8 bases and the J gene lost 5 bases, with 18 bases spanning the gap. The CDR3 runs to 14 residues. Here the CDR3 DNA reads TGTGCCAGCCTTTCGAGGGCAGGGTATGAGACCCAGTACTTC. Protein sequence: CASLSRAGYETQYF. Full variable domain (remainder filled in from reference TRBV28 and TRBJ2-5): DVKVTQSSRYLVKRTGEKVFLECVQDMDHENMFWYRQDPGLGLRLIYFSYDVKMKEKGDIPEGYSVSREKKERFSLILESASTNQTSMYLCASLSRAGYETQYFGPGTRLLVL.

The genes are TRBV9 and TRBJ2-2, with 8 bases lining up with TRBD2. Trimming removed 6 bases from V and 4 bases from J; junction bases left unmatched: 5. This CDR3 comprises 14 residues. Looked up from germline, CDR1 is SGDLS and CDR2 is YYNGEE. The chain's CDR3 is CASKELAGTGELFF. CDR3 nucleotide sequence: TGTGCCAGCAAGGAGCTAGCGGGCACCGGGGAGCTGTTTTTT.

This clone appeared a few times. The V call is TRBV29-1, the J call TRBJ2-7, with D tentatively TRBD2 (6 bases). V was trimmed by 0 bases and J by 2 bases, leaving 14 bases between them. CDR1 and CDR2 from the germline V gene are SQVTM and ANQGSEA. This CDR3 is 15 amino acids long. DNA of the CDR3: TGCAGCGTTGAAGATCCCTTGGGGGGACCCTACGAGCAGTACTTC. As protein: CSVEDPLGGPYEQYF.

The V call is TRBV5-4, the J call TRBJ1-1; D is uncertain. The ends were cut back, 4 bases at V and 2 bases at J, with 9 bases in the middle. This CDR3 contains 13 residues. The germline gives CDR1 SGHNT, CDR2 YYREEE (reference sequence). The CDR3 region is CASSTAPNTEAFF. CDR3 in DNA: TGTGCCAGCAGCACAGCACCAAACACTGAAGCTTTCTTT. The full variable domain, its missing parts supplied by reference TRBV5-4 and TRBJ1-1, is ETGVTQSPTHLIKTRGQQVTLRCSSQSGHNTVSWYQQALGQGPQFIFQYYREEENGRGNFPPRFSGLQFPNYSSELNVNALELDDSALYLCASSTAPNTEAFFGQGTRLTVV.

The CDR3 region is CASSLGQTNTEAFF. CDR3 sequence (DNA): TGTGCCAGCAGCCTCGGACAGACGAACACTGAAGCTTTCTTT. This chain connects TRBV5-6 to TRBJ1-1; maybe TRBD1 (6 bases). V lost 4 bases, J lost 1 base, and 11 bases lay in between. The CDR3 has 14 amino acids. Germline values: CDR1 SGHDT, CDR2 YYEEEE.

The rearrangement uses TRBV5-1 and TRBJ2-7; D assignment may be TRBD1 or TRBD2 (6 bases each). CDR3 length: 15 residues. V was clipped by 3 bases and J by 3 bases, with 16 bases between them. Germline CDR1 and CDR2: SGHRS and YFSETQ. The chain's CDR3 is CASSSGGLTGYEQYF. The CDR3 region has the DNA TGCGCCAGCAGCTCCGGGGGATTGACAGGCTACGAGCAGTACTTC. Full variable domain (outside the CDR3, taken from reference TRBV5-1 and TRBJ2-7): KAGVTQTPRYLIKTRGQQVTLSCSPISGHRSVSWYQQTPGQGLQFLFEYFSETQRNKGNFPGRFSGRQFSNSRSEMNVSTLELGDSALYLCASSSGGLTGYEQYFGPGTRLTVT.

This clone was recorded at least ten times. This rearrangement joins TRBV18 to TRBJ1-5; 9 bases align to TRBD1. The germline CDR1 and CDR2 sequences are KGHSH and LQKENI. Trimming at V came to 2 bases and at J to 4 bases, leaving 12 bases not matched to a gene. The CDR3 has 18 residues. CDR3 loop: CASSPDETGQGFNQPQHF. CDR3 nucleotides: TGTGCCAGCTCACCAGACGAAACGGGACAGGGCTTTAATCAGCCCCAGCATTTT.

This clone has more than one count but fewer than ten. The chain couples TRBV28 to TRBJ2-7; the D gene is possibly TRBD2 (6 bases). The CDR3 length is 15 residues. Trimming left V 4 bases short and J 5 bases short, with 18 bases between. From germline, CDR1 is MDHEN and CDR2 SYDVKM. As DNA, the CDR3 is TGTGCCAGCAGTTCACCCCAGCGGACTACTGACGAGCAGTACTTC. The encoded protein is CASSSPQRTTDEQYF. Together with reference TRBV28 and TRBJ2-7, the CDR3 gives the full variable domain: DVKVTQSSRYLVKRTGEKVFLECVQDMDHENMFWYRQDPGLGLRLIYFSYDVKMKEKGDIPEGYSVSREKKERFSLILESASTNQTSMYLCASSSPQRTTDEQYFGPGTRLTVT.

The chain is built from TRBV5-1 and TRBJ2-7, with TRBD2 matching 10 bases. Germline V lookup: CDR1 SGHRS, CDR2 YFSETQ. J gave up 0 bases and V 1 base, and 1 base lay outside the gene matches. The CDR3 is made up of 15 amino acids. Written as DNA, the CDR3 is TGCGCCAGCAGCTTGACTAGCGGGATCTCCTACGAGCAGTACTTC. Protein product: CASSLTSGISYEQYF.

V is TRBV6-6 and J is TRBJ2-2; TRBD1 is a possible D gene (5 bases). The germline V gene has CDR1 MNHNY and CDR2 SVGAGI (reference sequence). The CDR3 extends over 15 amino acids. Trimming removed 6 bases at V and 4 bases at J, with 15 bases between. DNA for the CDR3: TGTGCCAGCAGCCGACAGATCAGTAGCACCGGGGAGCTGTTTTTT. Its translation is CASSRQISSTGELFF.

In this sample, this clone turned up a few times. The chain couples TRBV7-2 to TRBJ1-2, with a possible D match to TRBD1 (5 bases). Germline lookup yields CDR1 SGHTA and CDR2 FQGNSA. This CDR3 is built from 16 residues. V was shortened by 5 bases and J by 9 bases, with 25 bases between the two germline ends. The CDR3 DNA sequence: TGTGCCAGCAGCACCTCCAGGACACCCCGGGAAGGTAGCTACACCTTC. As protein: CASSTSRTPREGSYTF.

This clone was seen a few times. The V call is TRBV9, the J call TRBJ2-7; D possibly corresponds to TRBD2 (6 bases). The V gene's germline CDR1 is SGDLS and CDR2 YYNGEE. The CDR3 is 15 amino acids. Trimming removed 0 bases from V and 7 bases from J, with 17 bases in between. The CDR3 DNA reads TGTGCCAGCAGCGTAGCGGGGGAGAATTCGCGGGAGCAGTACTTC. This translates into CASSVAGENSREQYF.

The CDR3: CSVKETQYF. The DNA for the CDR3 is TGCAGTGTTAAAGAGACCCAGTACTTC. This chain connects TRBV20-1 to TRBJ2-5; D is ambiguous. Between the trimmed V and J ends, which lost 7 bases and 3 bases, there was a span of 3 bases. Germline CDR1 is DFQATT and CDR2 is SNEGSKA (reference sequence). This CDR3 region has 9 residues.

This chain joins TRBV9 and TRBJ2-3; D might be TRBD2 (6 bases). The length of the CDR3 is 17 residues. Deletions cut 4 bases from V and 6 bases from J, with 24 bases between. Germline V gene data show CDR1 as SGDLS and CDR2 as YYNGEE. In DNA form, the CDR3 reads TGTGCCAGCAGCCCCAGAGGCGGGACCACCATTAGTGATACGCAGTATTTT. Translating it yields CASSPRGGTTISDTQYF.

V usage is TRBV7-2 and J usage is TRBJ1-2; no clear D gene. Germline CDR1 SGHTA, CDR2 FQGNSA. The CDR3 loop spans 13 amino acids. With 2 bases removed from V and 6 bases from J, the gap between germline ends came to 10 bases. CDR3 coding DNA: TGTGCCAGCAGCTTATTTTTGAGCAATGGCTACACCTTC. Its translation is CASSLFLSNGYTF.